The 6 T cell receptor beta chains below come from one sample, sequenced in a study of blood T cells in healthy people across ages. Using a J-beta primer mix together with a sample-barcoded 5' primer, a second PCR was run for about 7 to 12 cycles. From the 5' RACE reads, TCRdb called clonotypes with MiXCR, one entry per CDR3 protein. The sample holds over 1,500,000 distinct CDR3 sequences, 30% to 40% seen once. What was sequenced was blood. These receptors were taken from a human donor in good health.

This clonotype has a count of ten or more. The genes are TRBV29-1 and TRBJ1-2; 7 positions agree with TRBD1. The trim removed 8 bases at V and 0 bases at J, leaving 9 bases unmatched. Germline V lookup: CDR1 SQVTM, CDR2 ANQGSEA. The CDR3 runs to 14 residues. The CDR3 is CSSGRDSTNYGYTF. In nucleotides, the CDR3 is TGCAGCTCTGGCCGGGACAGCACTAACTATGGCTACACCTTC.

The chain uses TRBV4-3 and TRBJ2-5; 9 bases fit TRBD2. Germline V gene sequence: CDR1 LGHNA, CDR2 YSLEER. The ends lost 1 base at V and 11 bases at J; junction bases unmatched: 11. This CDR3 is built from 15 residues. The CDR3 is CASSQGKGLAGEQYF. CDR3 DNA sequence: TGCGCCAGCAGCCAAGGCAAGGGACTAGCCGGGGAGCAGTACTTC.

The table lists this clonotype with a few counts. The chain uses TRBV7-9 and TRBJ2-1; TRBD2 matches 11 bases. CDR3 length equals 16 residues. CDR1 is SEHNR, CDR2 FQNEAQ, per germline (reference sequence). V shed 5 bases and J 6 bases; nucleotides not matched to a gene: 9. The CDR3 loop reads CASSRRTSGLSNEQFF. Written as DNA, the CDR3 is TGTGCCAGCAGCCGTCGGACTAGCGGGTTGAGCAATGAGCAGTTCTTC.

The chain has TRBV24-1 and TRBJ2-1; TRBD2 agrees at 8 bases. In germline, CDR1 is KGHDR, CDR2 SFDVKD. V gave up 7 bases and J gave up 4 bases; unmatched junction bases: 8. This CDR3 region has 15 residues. Here the CDR3 reads CATRGPSGRYNEQFF. The CDR3 nucleotides are TGTGCCACCAGGGGACCTAGCGGGCGATACAATGAGCAGTTCTTC.

The chain uses TRBV15 and TRBJ2-3, with unresolved D. Germline V gives CDR1 LNHNV, CDR2 YYDKDF (reference sequence). The V end lost 3 bases, the J end lost 0 bases, and 19 bases lay between the germline ends. CDR3 length equals 18 residues. Here the CDR3 reads CATSRLKFPISSTDTQYF. The CDR3 bases are TGTGCCACCAGCAGGCTTAAGTTCCCGATTTCTAGCACAGATACGCAGTATTTT. The full variable domain, in which reference TRBV15 and TRBJ2-3 provide the parts outside the CDR3, is DAMVIQNPRYQVTQFGKPVTLSCSQTLNHNVMYWYQQKSSQAPKLLFHYYDKDFNNEADTPDNFQSRRPNTSFCFLDIRSPGLGDTAMYLCATSRLKFPISSTDTQYFGPGTRLTVL.

This clonotype was counted once. V usage is TRBV6-1 and J usage is TRBJ2-7, with D possibly being TRBD1 or TRBD2 (5 bases each). This CDR3 comprises 11 residues. V lost 11 bases to trimming and J lost 6 bases, with 14 bases between them. Germline CDR1 reads MNHNS; CDR2 reads SASEGT. The CDR3 coding sequence is TGTGCCCGAGGGGAGATCGGCGAGCAGTACTTC. It yields the protein CARGEIGEQYF.